The clone carrying this T cell receptor (beta chain) has a count of ten or more. Its matching antigen is unknown. These data originate in a study of response to subunit inactivated influenza vaccine. Findings of the study overall: Seasonal influenza vaccination, on each occasion, was suggested by the authors to recruit few new T cells.

Per germline, CDR1 SGHTA and CDR2 FQGNSA. The CDR3 contains 14 residues. Losses at the gene ends were 5 bases for V and 5 bases for J; bases not matched to a gene: 5. TCRdb re-called the RT-PCR reads with MiXCR, one entry per CDR3 protein. The sample contains hundreds of thousands of distinct CDR3 sequences, around 8% of which appear only once. Material: PBMCs from blood, obtained around 25 months after vaccination. The source of this sequence is a man between 50 and 70 years old who received an inactivated influenza vaccine. V is TRBV7-2 and J is TRBJ2-5; 10 bases align to TRBD1. The CDR3 bases are TGTGCCAGCAGCCCGGACAGGGGGATGGAGACCCAGTACTTC. Protein product: CASSPDRGMETQYF.